This is a list of T cell receptor beta chains from one sample in a study of CD8+ T cells in alopecia areata. This table comes from immunoSEQ multiplex PCR, and its TCRdb copy is limited to in-frame clones, with some not included. The sample shows approximately 280,000 clones, more than 45% of them seen only once. This material consisted of CD4+ T cells sorted from blood, taken at week 24, from a patient treated with tofacitinib. The receptors derive from a human donor with alopecia areata. The CDR3 runs from the conserved cysteine through the conserved F or W. Each record gives: J gene, D gene, clone size, V gene, CDR3 protein, CDR3 DNA. D genes are given only for firm matches. Not all rows give a size; the values are once, few, many and, for expanded clones, a class.

>TRBJ2-1|TRBD2|many|TRBV11-1
CASRREGNNEQFF
TGTGCCAGCAGGAGGGAGGGGAACAATGAGCAGTTCTTC
>TRBJ2-5|TRBD2|NA|TRBV6-5
CASSQRGTPRLYF
TGTGCCAGCAGTCAGCGGGGGACCCCTCGCTTATACTTC
>TRBJ1-6|NA|NA|TRBV7-9
CASSLDTPRGNSPLHF
TGTGCCAGCAGCCTAGACACGCCTCGGGGAAATTCACCCCTCCACTTT
>TRBJ2-5|TRBD2|NA|TRBV9
CASSFSGGNQETQYF
TGTGCCAGCAGCTTTAGCGGGGGAAACCAAGAGACCCAGTACTTC
>TRBJ1-3|NA|NA|TRBV29-1
CSVEAGANTIYF
TGCAGCGTTGAAGCGGGGGCAAACACCATATATTTT
>TRBJ2-7|TRBD1|NA|TRBV29-1
CSVETGAYEQYF
TGCAGCGTTGAGACAGGGGCCTACGAGCAGTACTTC
>TRBJ2-7|NA|few|TRBV5-5
CASSPTSEIYEQYF
TGTGCCAGCAGCCCCACAAGCGAAATCTACGAGCAGTACTTC
>TRBJ2-1|NA|NA|TRBV29-1
CSVVQGYNEQFF
TGCAGCGTTGTACAAGGATACAATGAGCAGTTCTTC
>TRBJ2-7|TRBD2|NA|TRBV4-1
CASSQDRTSGRTYEQYF
TGCGCCAGCAGCCAAGATCGGACTAGCGGGAGAACCTACGAGCAGTACTTC
>TRBJ2-1|TRBD2|NA|TRBV9
CASSRGGLASNEQFF
TGTGCCAGCAGCAGGGGGGGACTAGCCTCAAATGAGCAGTTCTTC